Listed here is a single TCR beta chain. Its target is unknown. Within Nashville, Tennessee resided all donors, each a Caucasian adult. This sample is drawn from a study of shared clonotypes between healthy human individuals. Study-wide results and limits: Generation of non-shared clonotypes was less probable than generation of clonotypes shared by all four donors.

V lost 4 bases, J lost 2 bases, and 8 bases lay in between. Germline V CDR1 and CDR2: SGHRS, YFSETQ. The CDR3 spans 13 residues. It was at deep level that the assay was run. How the authors handled the data: ImmunoSEQ supplied junction-only sequences lacking quality scores, so filtering was different. The method was immunoSEQ multiplex PCR; TCRdb's version includes in-frame clones alone and lacks a portion of them. That table is the source of V, J and clone size, and D and trimming were worked out from the DNA. Among over a million clones listed, roughly 95% were seen once. The source material was naive CD4+ T cells sorted from blood. Subset meaning: CD45RA+ positively selected. The sequence was obtained from a man in his thirties or forties in good health. The chain carries TRBV5-1 and TRBJ2-3; D remains ambiguous. In DNA form, the CDR3 reads TGCGCCAGCAGCAGTACAGCCACAGATACGCAGTATTTT. This encodes CASSSTATDTQYF.